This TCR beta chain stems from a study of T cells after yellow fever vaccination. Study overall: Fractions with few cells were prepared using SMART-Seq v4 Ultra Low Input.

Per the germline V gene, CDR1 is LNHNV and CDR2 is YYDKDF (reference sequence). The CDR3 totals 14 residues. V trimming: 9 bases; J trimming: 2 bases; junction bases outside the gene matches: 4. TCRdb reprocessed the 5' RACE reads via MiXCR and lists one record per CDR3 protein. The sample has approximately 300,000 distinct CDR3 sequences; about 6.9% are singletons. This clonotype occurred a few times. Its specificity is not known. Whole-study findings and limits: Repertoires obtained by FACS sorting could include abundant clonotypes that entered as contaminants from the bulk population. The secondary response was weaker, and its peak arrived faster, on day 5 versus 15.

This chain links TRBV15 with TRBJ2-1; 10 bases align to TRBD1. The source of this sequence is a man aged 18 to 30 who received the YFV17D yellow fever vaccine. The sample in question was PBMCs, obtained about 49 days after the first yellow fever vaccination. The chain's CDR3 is CATQTGGTYNEQFF. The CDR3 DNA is TGTGCCACTCAGACAGGGGGCACCTACAATGAGCAGTTCTTC.